This TCR beta chain was sequenced for a study of CD8+CD57+ T cells in acquired aplastic anemia. Overall study: Mean DNA quantity obtained from sorted CD4+ and CD8+ cells was 2.5 to 4 ug. Healthy CD8+ samples averaged around 10 million reads. Broader study findings: Patients did not significantly differ from controls in CD8+ Simpson's diversity. Overlapping CD8+ CDR3 repertoires of patients and controls contained 25 to 35 shared sequences.

This clonotype was counted at least ten times. The antigen is unknown. TCR beta VDJ and CDR3 profiles were obtained from a genomic DNA template. TCRdb itself ran the reads through MiXCR, one entry per CDR3 protein. The sample carries some 82,000 distinct CDR3 sequences, less than 60% recorded once. The sequence was obtained from a human donor in good health, serving as a control. Material for sequencing was sorted CD4+, CD8+, or CD8+CD57+ T cells (not recorded which) from PBMCs.

CDR3 in amino acids: CASSLAQGGNTEAFF. In DNA, the CDR3 is TGTGCCAGCAGCTTAGCACAGGGAGGGAACACTGAAGCTTTCTTT. The J gene is TRBJ1-1, the V gene TRBV7-9; possibly TRBD1 for D (6 bases). CDR3 length equals 15 residues. Germline CDR1 and CDR2: SEHNR and FQNEAQ (reference sequence). V lost 0 bases and J 1 base, leaving 9 bases between the germline ends.